The T cell receptor (beta chain) under discussion was sequenced for a study of identical twins' blood T cells. Both ends of each TCR cDNA library bore sample-specific barcodes. Each CDR3 protein gets one entry after TCRdb re-called the 5' RACE reads with MiXCR. This table has a few hundred thousand distinct CDR3 sequences, about 28% appearing once. This clonotype was recorded a few times. What it recognizes is unknown. General observations from the study: Shared environment remains a possible cause of twin similarity. Each donor's most abundant TCRbeta clonotypes shared more CDR3 sequences with her twin than unrelated donors.

The sequencing sample was made of PBMCs. The clonotype was recovered from a woman aged 18 to 55 in good health.

The CDR3 DNA is TGCGCCAGCAGCCAACCTGGTCGGGGGAACACTGAAGCTTTCTTT. Its translation is CASSQPGRGNTEAFF. This chain links TRBV4-3 with TRBJ1-1; D gene unclear. The germline CDR1 and CDR2 sequences are LGHNA and YSLEER. The CDR3 is made up of 15 amino acids. V was trimmed by 2 bases and J by 1 base, leaving 11 bases between them.